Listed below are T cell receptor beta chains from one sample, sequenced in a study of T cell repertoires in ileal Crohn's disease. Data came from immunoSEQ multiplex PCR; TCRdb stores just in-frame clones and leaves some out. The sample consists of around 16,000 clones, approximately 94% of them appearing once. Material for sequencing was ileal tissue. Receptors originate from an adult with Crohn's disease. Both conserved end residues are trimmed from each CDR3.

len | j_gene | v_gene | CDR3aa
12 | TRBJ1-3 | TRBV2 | ASSVLSSGNTIY
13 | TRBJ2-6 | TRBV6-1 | ASSHTRSGANVLT
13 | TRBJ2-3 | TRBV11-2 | ASSGLGQLGDTQY
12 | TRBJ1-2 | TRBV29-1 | SGEGDRGERGYT
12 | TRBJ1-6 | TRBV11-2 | ASSRANFNSPLH
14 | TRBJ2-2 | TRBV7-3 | ASSLWDGGPAGELF
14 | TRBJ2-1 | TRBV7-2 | ASSPPTSGGVIEQF
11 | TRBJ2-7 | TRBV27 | ASGTRQSYEQY
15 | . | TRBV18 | ASSLRGPGQDSYEQY
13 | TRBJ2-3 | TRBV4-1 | ASSQSLRGTDTQY
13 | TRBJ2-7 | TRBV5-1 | ASSPGTGGSYEQY